The entry below describes one TCR beta chain. The antigen is undetermined. The data were obtained in a study of long-term antiretroviral therapy in people with HIV. Study conclusions and caveats: Within the repertoire, clones expanded before ART were dominant at all time points.

V was clipped by 2 bases and J by 1 base, with 5 bases between them. Germline V gene lookup returns CDR1 MNHNS and CDR2 SASEGT. This CDR3 contains 13 residues. Survey-level immunoSEQ v3.0 assays were run. TCRdb keeps only in-frame clones here, not all; method: immunoSEQ multiplex PCR. The repertoire holds around 35,000 clones, roughly 95% seen once, with 2% to 3% in the top ten. Post-ART PBMC samples numbered at least two per donor, and pre-ART ones at least one. The United States was where all participants with HIV were treated. Every specimen provided about 0.9-11 million cryopreserved PBMC before DNA extraction took place.

This material consisted of unsorted PBMCs, taken 6.5 to 6.6 years after starting antiretroviral therapy. The chain couples TRBV6-1 to TRBJ1-1, with no clear D. The TCR comes from a man younger than 40 with HIV. DNA for the CDR3: TGTGCCAGCAGTGAATGGTGGAACACTGAAGCTTTCTTT. Translated, it gives CASSEWWNTEAFF.